This passage covers 23 T cell receptor beta chains from one sample sequenced in a study of CD8+CD57+ T cells in acquired aplastic anemia. All patients picked for sequencing had shown, by flow cytometry, an expansion of CD8+CD57+ cells. Profiling of TCR beta VDJ combinations and CDR3 sequences used genomic DNA as template. TCRdb recomputed calls from the reads with MiXCR, one row per CDR3 protein. The table shows a few hundred thousand distinct CDR3 sequences, with more than 25% occurring only once. The specimen was sorted CD4+, CD8+, or CD8+CD57+ T cells (not recorded which) from PBMCs. These receptors all come from a human donor with aplastic anemia.

This clonotype turned up a few times. This chain links TRBV6-1 with TRBJ2-1; weak D call: TRBD1 (5 bases). This CDR3 has 16 residues. V shed 6 bases and J shed 2 bases, with 17 bases lying between them. CDR1 and CDR2 (germline): MNHNS, SASEGT. The CDR3 DNA is TGTGCCAGCAGAATACAGACAGCTAATCCCTACAATGAGCAGTTCTTC. Amino acids: CASRIQTANPYNEQFF.

This clonotype was seen only once. The chain is built from TRBV24-1 and TRBJ2-1, with TRBD2 matching over 9 bases. Trimming cost V 5 bases and J 3 bases; bases outside gene matches: 4. Looked up from germline, CDR1 is KGHDR and CDR2 is SFDVKD. The length of the CDR3 is 15 residues. CDR3 nucleotide sequence: TGTGCCACCAGTGCTCTAGCGGGACACTACAATGAGCAGTTCTTC. It specifies CATSALAGHYNEQFF.

The genes are TRBV5-1 and TRBJ2-7, with 9 nucleotides matching TRBD1. Per the germline V gene, CDR1 is SGHRS and CDR2 is YFSETQ. Trimming at V came to 6 bases and at J to 0 bases, leaving 22 bases not matched to a gene. This CDR3 comprises 20 residues. In DNA form, the CDR3 reads TGCGCCAGCAATGTTACAGGGGGCGCCAGCAGTGAGTCCCCCTCCTACGAGCAGTACTTC. Protein: CASNVTGGASSESPSYEQYF.

Notes on this clonotype: One end of the junction does not line up with germline, which may come from a read error. V gene TRBV6-5 combines with J gene TRBJ2-5, with D tentatively TRBD1 (6 bases). The CDR3 is made up of 14 amino acids. Germline CDR1 and CDR2: MNHEY and SVGAGI. The CDR3 here is CAGRYTGPRETQYF. The CDR3 nucleotides are TGTGCCGGCAGATATACAGGGCCCAGAGAGACCCAGTACTTC.

This clonotype has only a few counts. This chain uses TRBV20-1 with TRBJ1-1; possible D gene TRBD1, 5 bases. Germline V lookup: CDR1 DFQATT, CDR2 SNEGSKA (reference sequence). Trimming stripped 1 base from V and 0 bases from J, with 9 bases between. The CDR3 has 14 amino acids. CDR3 DNA sequence: TGCAGTGCTAGAGTAATGGGGGTGAACACTGAAGCTTTCTTT. As protein: CSARVMGVNTEAFF.

This clonotype occurred once. A read error may explain this, as a much larger clone is one base away. This chain links TRBV14 with TRBJ1-2; D uncertain. CDR3 length: 13 amino acids. V lost 0 bases, J lost 7 bases, and 9 bases lay in between. Germline V gene sequence: CDR1 SGHDN, CDR2 FVKESK. For the CDR3, the DNA is TGTGCCAGCAGCCAAGATTTGGGGTGTGGCTACACCTTC. Its protein is CASSQDLGCGYTF. The full variable domain, rest sourced from reference TRBV14 and TRBJ1-2, is EAGVTQFPSHSVIEKGQTVTLRCDPISGHDNLYWYRRVMGKEIKFLLHFVKESKQDESGMPNNRFLAERTGGTYSTLKVQPAELEDSGVYFCASSQDLGCGYTFGSGTRLTVV.

Many counts were recorded for this clonotype. This sequence joins TRBV7-9 and TRBJ1-5; D remains ambiguous. The CDR3 spans 14 residues. V gave up 4 bases and J gave up 3 bases, with 10 bases separating them. CDR1 is SEHNR, CDR2 FQNEAQ, per germline (reference sequence). CDR3 sequence (DNA): TGTGCCAGCAGCTGGAGTAGCGACAATCAGCCCCAGCATTTT. Translation gives CASSWSSDNQPQHF.

CDR3 sequence reads: CATSSESGVSNQPQHF. The DNA for the CDR3 is TGTGCCACCAGCAGTGAGTCCGGGGTTAGCAATCAGCCCCAGCATTTT. The V call is TRBV15, the J call TRBJ1-5; D uncertain. CDR3 size: 16 residues. CDR1 is LNHNV, CDR2 YYDKDF, per germline (reference sequence). V dropped 3 bases and J dropped 0 bases, with 12 bases sitting between them.

V and J are TRBV4-2 and TRBJ1-3; D gene unclear. CDR1 is LGHNA and CDR2 is YNFKEQ in the germline V gene. V lost 1 base and J 4 bases, leaving 14 bases between the germline ends. CDR3 length: 16 amino acids. CDR3 coding DNA: TGTGCCAGCAGCCAAGCTGGCGGGCAGCGGGGAAACACCATATATTTT. Amino acid sequence: CASSQAGGQRGNTIYF.

Concerning this clonotype itself: Compared with germline, one end of the junction differs, possibly owing to a read error. The DNA for the CDR3 is TGTGCCAGCACCCAAGAGGGACAGATCAACTATGGCTACACCTTC. Translation gives CASTQEGQINYGYTF. The chain employs TRBV4-2 and TRBJ1-2; 7 bases map to TRBD1. The CDR3 spans 15 residues. Germline V lookup: CDR1 LGHNA, CDR2 YNFKEQ.

Ten or more counts support this clonotype. The rearrangement links TRBV2 to TRBJ1-1; D unclear. V was shortened by 2 bases and J by 1 base, with 11 bases between the two germline ends. CDR3 length equals 15 residues. Germline-derived CDR1 and CDR2 are SNHLY and FYNNEI. Here the CDR3 reads CASSEYGAGNTEAFF. As DNA, the CDR3 is TGTGCCAGCAGTGAATATGGCGCAGGGAACACTGAAGCTTTCTTT.

The chain uses TRBV10-2 and TRBJ1-5; D call uncertain. This CDR3 is built from 13 residues. Trimming removed 6 bases from V and 7 bases from J, with 13 bases in between. Germline V gene data show CDR1 as WSHSY and CDR2 as SAAADI. The CDR3, as DNA: TGCGCCAGCAGGGTCCAGACCGACCAGCCCCAGCATTTT. The encoded protein is CASRVQTDQPQHF.

The chain employs TRBV11-3 and TRBJ2-2; 7 bases are a match to TRBD1. V shed 7 bases, J shed 1 base, and the junction held 3 bases outside the gene matches. This CDR3 is built from 14 residues. Germline V lookup: CDR1 SGHNT, CDR2 YENEEA. The CDR3 region is CASTWTGNTGELFF. The CDR3 DNA sequence: TGTGCCAGCACTTGGACAGGGAACACCGGGGAGCTGTTTTTT.

The rearrangement links TRBV29-1 to TRBJ1-2; D gene unclear. The V end was cut by 7 bases, the J end by 3 bases, with 12 bases between. Looked up from germline, CDR1 is SQVTM and CDR2 is ANQGSEA. The CDR3 consists of 12 residues. For the CDR3, the DNA is TGCAGCGCTACTGGACGGGACTATGGCTACACCTTC. Protein product: CSATGRDYGYTF.

This clonotype was observed at least ten times. V usage is TRBV15 and J usage is TRBJ2-5, with 7 nucleotides matching TRBD1. The J segment lost 4 bases and the V segment lost 3 bases, leaving 11 bases of the junction unmatched. The V gene's germline CDR1 is LNHNV and CDR2 YYDKDF (reference sequence). The CDR3 totals 16 residues. This CDR3 reads CATSRLGDRAVETQYF. CDR3 sequence (DNA): TGTGCCACCAGCAGGTTAGGAGACAGGGCGGTAGAGACCCAGTACTTC. Supplemented by reference TRBV15 and TRBJ2-5, the full variable domain reads DAMVIQNPRYQVTQFGKPVTLSCSQTLNHNVMYWYQQKSSQAPKLLFHYYDKDFNNEADTPDNFQSRRPNTSFCFLDIRSPGLGDTAMYLCATSRLGDRAVETQYFGPGTRLLVL.

This clonotype was recorded at least ten times. The rearrangement links TRBV7-9 to TRBJ2-7; D is undetermined. The length of the CDR3 is 12 residues. The germline V and J ends were trimmed by 3 bases and 5 bases, with 8 bases remaining between them. The V gene's germline CDR1 is SEHNR and CDR2 FQNEAQ (reference sequence). CDR3 region: CASSFSSNEQYF. The CDR3, as DNA: TGTGCCAGCAGCTTTTCCTCGAACGAGCAGTACTTC.

The V call is TRBV25-1, the J call TRBJ1-1; TRBD1 aligns across 7 bases. This CDR3 spans 13 amino acids. Trimming removed 7 bases from V and 4 bases from J; junction bases left unmatched: 6. In germline, CDR1 is MGHDK, CDR2 SYGVNS. For the CDR3, the DNA is TGTGCCAGCACCCCAGGGGGACCCACTGAAGCTTTCTTT. Translation gives CASTPGGPTEAFF.

The chain has TRBV27 and TRBJ2-1; TRBD1 might be the D (5 bases). V was cut by 5 bases and J by 5 bases, with 16 bases left in between. Germline V gives CDR1 MNHEY, CDR2 SMNVEV (reference sequence). The CDR3 runs to 15 residues. The CDR3 bases are TGTGCCAGCAGTGAAACCCGGTCAGGGAACAATGAGCAGTTCTTC. Its translation is CASSETRSGNNEQFF.

This clonotype was found many times. This chain connects TRBV5-5 to TRBJ2-7; 7 bases are shared with TRBD1. Germline V gives CDR1 SGHKS, CDR2 YYEKEE (reference sequence). The CDR3 is made up of 16 amino acids. Trimming took 1 base from V and 2 from J; bases not matched to a gene: 9. Written as DNA, the CDR3 is TGTGCCAGCAGCTTGCTTCGATCCCAGGGGGCCTACGAGCAGTACTTC. Its translation: CASSLLRSQGAYEQYF. The full variable domain, completed using reference TRBV5-5 and TRBJ2-7, is DAGVTQSPTHLIKTRGQQVTLRCSPISGHKSVSWYQQVLGQGPQFIFQYYEKEERGRGNFPDRFSARQFPNYSSELNVNALLLGDSALYLCASSLLRSQGAYEQYFGPGTRLTVT.

This clonotype was seen at least ten times. A read error may account for a junction end that differs from germline. The chain employs TRBV7-7 and TRBJ1-6, with D possibly TRBD1 on 6 matching bases. This CDR3 comprises 17 residues. From germline, CDR1 is SSHAT and CDR2 FNYEAQ (reference sequence). CDR3 bases: TGTGCTAGCAGCTTAGCCTTGGGGGGCCCTTTCAATTCACCCCTCCACTTT. The encoded protein is CASSLALGGPFNSPLHF. Using reference TRBV7-7 and TRBJ1-6 for the parts outside the CDR3, the full variable domain is GAGVSQSPRYKVTKRGQDVTLRCDPISSHATLYWYQQALGQGPEFLTYFNYEAQPDKSGLPSDRFSAERPEGSISTLTIQRTEQRDSAMYRCASSLALGGPFNSPLHFGNGTRLTVT.

The rearrangement links TRBV19 to TRBJ2-5; D is possibly TRBD1 (5 bases). Germline-derived CDR1 and CDR2 are LNHDA and SQIVND (reference sequence). The CDR3 runs to 12 residues. The V and J ends lost 4 bases and 5 bases respectively, with 8 bases between them. CDR3 in amino acids: CASSTRAETQYF. The CDR3 region has the DNA TGTGCCAGTAGTACCAGGGCCGAGACCCAGTACTTC.

The sample holds many counts of this clonotype. The rearrangement uses TRBV29-1 and TRBJ2-7; 11 nucleotides match TRBD1. This CDR3 has 17 amino acids. The V gene end was trimmed by 0 bases and the J gene end by 5 bases; junction bases not matched to a gene: 12. Germline CDR1 SQVTM, CDR2 ANQGSEA. The CDR3 reads CSVEDVVGTGGTNEQYF. The CDR3 DNA reads as TGCAGCGTTGAAGACGTAGTTGGGACAGGGGGGACAAACGAGCAGTACTTC.

This clonotype has ten or more counts. CDR3 sequence (DNA): TGTGCCAGCAGTGCGGAGGGGGCCGGAGGAAACACCATATATTTT. It codes for CASSAEGAGGNTIYF. V and J are TRBV2 and TRBJ1-3, with 7 bases that match TRBD1. V gave up 4 bases and J gave up 4 bases; unmatched junction bases: 7. The CDR3 contains 15 residues. Germline CDR1 SNHLY, CDR2 FYNNEI.